One T cell receptor beta chain is described in this entry. Antigen unknown. When replicate PCRs were run on sorted subsets, they used 200 to 250 ng DNA, about 30,000 T cell genomes. Sequenced by immunoSEQ multiplex PCR; TCRdb stores in-frame clones only, minus some. The sample carries roughly 1,500,000 clones, under 99% recorded once. CD45RA-negative memory and CD45RA+ naive subsets were split from the CD4+ cells. The sample comes from a study of shared clonotypes between healthy human individuals. The CDR3 is made up of 12 amino acids. In germline, CDR1 is SEHNR, CDR2 FQNEAQ (reference sequence). V was pared by 4 bases and J by 12 bases, with 13 bases between. General observations from the study: A reduction in generation probabilities was seen for non-shared clonotypes relative to those shared by all four donors.

The chain joins TRBV7-9 to TRBJ2-1; D is uncertain. The source is a man aged 25 to 40 in good health. Sequencing used naive CD4+ T cells sorted from blood. Sample subset: CD45RA+ positively selected. This CDR3 reads CASSSVGALQFF. The CDR3 DNA follows: TGTGCCAGCAGCTCCGTCGGTGCCTTGCAGTTCTTC.